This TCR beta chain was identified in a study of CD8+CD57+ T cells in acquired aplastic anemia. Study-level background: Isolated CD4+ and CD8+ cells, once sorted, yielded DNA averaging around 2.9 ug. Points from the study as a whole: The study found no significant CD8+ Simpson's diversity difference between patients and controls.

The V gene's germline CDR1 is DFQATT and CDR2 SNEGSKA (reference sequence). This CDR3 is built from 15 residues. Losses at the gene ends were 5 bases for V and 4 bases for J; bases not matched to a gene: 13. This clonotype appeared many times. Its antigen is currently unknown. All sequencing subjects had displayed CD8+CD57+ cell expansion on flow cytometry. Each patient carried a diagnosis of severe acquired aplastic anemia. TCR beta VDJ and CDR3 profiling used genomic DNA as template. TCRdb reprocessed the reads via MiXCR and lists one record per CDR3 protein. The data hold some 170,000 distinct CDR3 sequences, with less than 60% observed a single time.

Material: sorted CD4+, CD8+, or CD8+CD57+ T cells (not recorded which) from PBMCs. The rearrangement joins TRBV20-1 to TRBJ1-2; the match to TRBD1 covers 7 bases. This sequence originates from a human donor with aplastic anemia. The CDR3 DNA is TGCAGTGCTTCCAGGGGGACGCGGGATCTCTATGGCTACACCTTC. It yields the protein CSASRGTRDLYGYTF.